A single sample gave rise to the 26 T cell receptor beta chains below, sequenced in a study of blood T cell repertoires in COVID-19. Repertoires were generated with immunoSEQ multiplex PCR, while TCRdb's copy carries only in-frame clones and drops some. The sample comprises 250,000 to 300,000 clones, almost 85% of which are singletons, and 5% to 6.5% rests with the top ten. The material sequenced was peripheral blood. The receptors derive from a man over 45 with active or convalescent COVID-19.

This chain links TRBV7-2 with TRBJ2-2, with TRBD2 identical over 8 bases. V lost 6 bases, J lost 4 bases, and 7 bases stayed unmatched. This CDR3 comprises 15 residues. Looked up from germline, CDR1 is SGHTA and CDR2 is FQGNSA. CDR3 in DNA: TGTGCCAGCAGGCCGGGAGGGCCGGGCACCGGGGAGCTGTTTTTT. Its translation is CASRPGGPGTGELFF. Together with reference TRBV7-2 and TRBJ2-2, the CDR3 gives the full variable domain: GAGVSQSPSNKVTEKGKDVELRCDPISGHTALYWYRQSLGQGLEFLIYFQGNSAPDKSGLPSDRFSAERTGGSVSTLTIQRTQQEDSAVYLCASRPGGPGTGELFFGEGSRLTVL.

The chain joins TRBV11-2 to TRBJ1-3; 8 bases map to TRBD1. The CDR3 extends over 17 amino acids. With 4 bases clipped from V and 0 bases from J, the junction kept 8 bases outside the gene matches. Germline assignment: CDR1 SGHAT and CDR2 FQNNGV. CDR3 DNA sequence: TGTGCCAGCAGCTCCGGGACAGGCCTGAGCTCTGGAAACACCATATATTTT. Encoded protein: CASSSGTGLSSGNTIYF.

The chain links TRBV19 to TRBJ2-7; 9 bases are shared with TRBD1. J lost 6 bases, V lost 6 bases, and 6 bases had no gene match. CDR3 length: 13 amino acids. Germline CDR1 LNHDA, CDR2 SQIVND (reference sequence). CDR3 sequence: CASRDRGGFEQYF. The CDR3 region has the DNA TGTGCCAGTAGGGACAGGGGAGGGTTCGAGCAGTACTTC.

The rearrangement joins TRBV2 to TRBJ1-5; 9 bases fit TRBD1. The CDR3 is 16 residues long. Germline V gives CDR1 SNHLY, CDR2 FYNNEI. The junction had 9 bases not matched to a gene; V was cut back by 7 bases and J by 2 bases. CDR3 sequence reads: CASTGRTGAGNQPQHF. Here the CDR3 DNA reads TGTGCCAGCACTGGGAGGACAGGGGCGGGCAATCAGCCCCAGCATTTT.

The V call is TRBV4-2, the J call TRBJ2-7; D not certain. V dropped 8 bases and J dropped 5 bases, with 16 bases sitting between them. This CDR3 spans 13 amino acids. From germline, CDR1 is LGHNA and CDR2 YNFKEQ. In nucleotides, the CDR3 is TGTGCCAGCTCGAGTACCCTCCCGGACGAGCAGTACTTC. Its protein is CASSSTLPDEQYF.

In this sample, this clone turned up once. The DNA for the CDR3 is TGTGCCAGCAGCCAAACTAGCGAAGAGCAGTACTTC. This encodes CASSQTSEEQYF. This chain links TRBV9 with TRBJ2-7, with 7 bases lining up with TRBD2. J was trimmed by 7 bases and V by 4 bases; bases with no gene match: 5. This CDR3 region has 12 residues. CDR1 is SGDLS and CDR2 is YYNGEE in the germline V gene.

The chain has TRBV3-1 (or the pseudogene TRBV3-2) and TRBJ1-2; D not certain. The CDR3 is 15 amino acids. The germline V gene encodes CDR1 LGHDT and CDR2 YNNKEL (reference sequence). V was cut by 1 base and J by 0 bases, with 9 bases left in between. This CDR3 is CASSQGRESNYGYTF. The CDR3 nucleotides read TGTGCCAGCAGCCAAGGGCGGGAGTCTAACTATGGCTACACCTTC.

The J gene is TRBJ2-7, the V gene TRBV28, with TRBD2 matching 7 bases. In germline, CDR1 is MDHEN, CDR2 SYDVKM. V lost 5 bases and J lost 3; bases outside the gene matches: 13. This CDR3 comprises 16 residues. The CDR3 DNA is TGTGCCAGCAGTCTCCGGCCTAGCGGAAGGGTCTACGAGCAGTACTTC. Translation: CASSLRPSGRVYEQYF.

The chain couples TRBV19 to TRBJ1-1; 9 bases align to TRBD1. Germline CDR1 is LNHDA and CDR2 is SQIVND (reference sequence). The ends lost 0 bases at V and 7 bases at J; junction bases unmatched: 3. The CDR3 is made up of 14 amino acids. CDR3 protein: CASSIDGTGREAFF. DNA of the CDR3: TGTGCCAGTAGTATAGATGGGACAGGGCGTGAAGCTTTCTTT.

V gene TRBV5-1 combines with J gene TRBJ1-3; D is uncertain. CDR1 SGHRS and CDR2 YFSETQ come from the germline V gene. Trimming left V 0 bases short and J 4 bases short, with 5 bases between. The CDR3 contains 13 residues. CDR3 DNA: TGCGCCAGCAGCTTGGATCCAGGAAACACCATATATTTT. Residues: CASSLDPGNTIYF.

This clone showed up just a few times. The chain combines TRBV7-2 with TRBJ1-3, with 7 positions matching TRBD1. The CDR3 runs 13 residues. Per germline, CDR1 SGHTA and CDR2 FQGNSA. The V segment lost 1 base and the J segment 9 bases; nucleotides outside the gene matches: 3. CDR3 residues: CASSLDRGSTIYF. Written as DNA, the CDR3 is TGTGCCAGCAGCTTAGACAGGGGTAGCACCATATATTTT.

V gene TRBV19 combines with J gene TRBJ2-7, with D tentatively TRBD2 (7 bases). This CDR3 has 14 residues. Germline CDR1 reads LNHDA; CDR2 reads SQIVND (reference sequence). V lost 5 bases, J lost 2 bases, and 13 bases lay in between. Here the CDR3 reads CASSPGRGTYEQYF. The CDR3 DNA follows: TGTGCCAGTAGTCCGGGGAGGGGGACCTACGAGCAGTACTTC.

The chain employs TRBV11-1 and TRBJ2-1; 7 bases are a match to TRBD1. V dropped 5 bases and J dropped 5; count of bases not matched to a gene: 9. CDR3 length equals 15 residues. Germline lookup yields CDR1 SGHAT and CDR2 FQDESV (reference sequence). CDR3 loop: CASSHSGQANNEQFF. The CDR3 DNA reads TGTGCCAGCAGCCACTCTGGACAGGCCAACAATGAGCAGTTCTTC.

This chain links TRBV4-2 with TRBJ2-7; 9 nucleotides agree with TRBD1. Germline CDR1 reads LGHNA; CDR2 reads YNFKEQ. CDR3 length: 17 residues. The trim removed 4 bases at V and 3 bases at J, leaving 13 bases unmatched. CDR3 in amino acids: CASSRTATGGIGYEQYF. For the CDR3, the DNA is TGTGCCAGCAGCCGAACGGCCACAGGGGGCATTGGCTACGAGCAGTACTTC.

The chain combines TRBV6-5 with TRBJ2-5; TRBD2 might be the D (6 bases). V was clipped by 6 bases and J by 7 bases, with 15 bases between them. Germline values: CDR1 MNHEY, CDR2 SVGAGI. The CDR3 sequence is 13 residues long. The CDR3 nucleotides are TGTGCCAGCAGCACGGGACTCTTTGGGACCCAGTACTTC. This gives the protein CASSTGLFGTQYF.

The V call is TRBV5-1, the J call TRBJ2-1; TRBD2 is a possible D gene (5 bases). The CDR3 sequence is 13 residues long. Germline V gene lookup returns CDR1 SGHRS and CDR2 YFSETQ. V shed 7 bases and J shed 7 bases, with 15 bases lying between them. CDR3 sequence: CASRLREGNEQFF. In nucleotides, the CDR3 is TGCGCCAGCCGCCTACGGGAAGGGAATGAGCAGTTCTTC.

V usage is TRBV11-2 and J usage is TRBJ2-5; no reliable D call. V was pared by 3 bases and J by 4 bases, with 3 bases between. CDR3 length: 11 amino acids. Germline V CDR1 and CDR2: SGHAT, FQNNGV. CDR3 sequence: CASSLAETQYF. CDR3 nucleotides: TGTGCCAGCAGCTTGGCAGAGACCCAGTACTTC.

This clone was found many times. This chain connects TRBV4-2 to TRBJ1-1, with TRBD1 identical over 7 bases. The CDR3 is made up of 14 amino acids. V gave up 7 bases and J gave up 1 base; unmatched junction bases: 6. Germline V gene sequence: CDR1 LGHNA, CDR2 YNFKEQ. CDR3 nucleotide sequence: TGTGCCAGCACCCGGGACAGCGGGAACACTGAAGCTTTCTTT. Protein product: CASTRDSGNTEAFF.

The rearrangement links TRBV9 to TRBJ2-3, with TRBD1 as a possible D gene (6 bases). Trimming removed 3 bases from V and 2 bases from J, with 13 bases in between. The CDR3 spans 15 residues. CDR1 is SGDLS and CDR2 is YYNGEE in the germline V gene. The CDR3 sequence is CASSGQVSYTDTQYF. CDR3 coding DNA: TGTGCCAGCAGCGGACAGGTCTCTTACACAGATACGCAGTATTTT.

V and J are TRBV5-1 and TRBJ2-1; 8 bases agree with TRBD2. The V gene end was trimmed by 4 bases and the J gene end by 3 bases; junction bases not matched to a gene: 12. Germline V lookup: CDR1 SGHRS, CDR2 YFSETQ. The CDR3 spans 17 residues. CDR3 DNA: TGCGCCAGCAGCCAACGGGGGTGGAGCGGGGGCTACAATGAGCAGTTCTTC. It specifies CASSQRGWSGGYNEQFF.

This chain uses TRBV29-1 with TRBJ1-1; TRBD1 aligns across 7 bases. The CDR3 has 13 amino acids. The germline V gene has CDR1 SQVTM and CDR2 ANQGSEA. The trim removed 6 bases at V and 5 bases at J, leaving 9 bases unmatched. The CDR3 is CSVEGQLRTEAFF. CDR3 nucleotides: TGCAGCGTCGAGGGACAGCTGAGGACTGAAGCTTTCTTT.

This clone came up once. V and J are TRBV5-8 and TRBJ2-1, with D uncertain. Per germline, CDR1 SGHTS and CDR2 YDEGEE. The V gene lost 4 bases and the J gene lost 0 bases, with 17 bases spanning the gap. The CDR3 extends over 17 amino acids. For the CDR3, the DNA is TGTGCCAGCAGCCCCGGTGGGCTTTCAAGCTCCTACAATGAGCAGTTCTTC. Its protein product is CASSPGGLSSSYNEQFF.

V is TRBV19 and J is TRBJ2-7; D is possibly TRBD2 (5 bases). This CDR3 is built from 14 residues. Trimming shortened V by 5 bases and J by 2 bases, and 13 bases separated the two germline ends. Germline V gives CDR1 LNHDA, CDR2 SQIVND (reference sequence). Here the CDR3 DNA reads TGTGCCAGTAGTCCGCGGACTGACCCCTACGAGCAGTACTTC. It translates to CASSPRTDPYEQYF.

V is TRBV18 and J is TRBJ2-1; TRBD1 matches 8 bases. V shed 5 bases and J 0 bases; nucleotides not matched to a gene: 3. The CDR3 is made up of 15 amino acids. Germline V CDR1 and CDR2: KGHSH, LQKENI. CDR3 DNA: TGTGCCAGCTCATACAGGGGGAGCTCCTACAATGAGCAGTTCTTC. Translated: CASSYRGSSYNEQFF.

CDR3 coding DNA: TGTGCCAGCAGCACGACTAGTCAGGGAGCTACGCAGTATTTT. Translation gives CASSTTSQGATQYF. The J gene is TRBJ2-3, the V gene TRBV7-9, with a weak D call TRBD2 (6 bases). The CDR3 sequence is 14 residues long. Germline-derived CDR1 and CDR2 are SEHNR and FQNEAQ (reference sequence). V lost 5 bases and J 8 bases, leaving 17 bases between the germline ends.

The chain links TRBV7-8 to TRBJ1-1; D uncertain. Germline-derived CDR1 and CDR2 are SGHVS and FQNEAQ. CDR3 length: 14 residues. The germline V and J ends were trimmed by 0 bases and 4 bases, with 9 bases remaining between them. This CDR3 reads CASSLAGLGTEAFF. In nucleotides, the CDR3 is TGTGCCAGCAGCTTAGCCGGACTCGGCACTGAAGCTTTCTTT. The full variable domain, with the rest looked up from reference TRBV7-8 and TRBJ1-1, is GAGVSQSPRYKVAKRGQDVALRCDPISGHVSLFWYQQALGQGPEFLTYFQNEAQLDKSGLPSDRFFAERPEGSVSTLKIQRTQQEDSAVYLCASSLAGLGTEAFFGQGTRLTVV.